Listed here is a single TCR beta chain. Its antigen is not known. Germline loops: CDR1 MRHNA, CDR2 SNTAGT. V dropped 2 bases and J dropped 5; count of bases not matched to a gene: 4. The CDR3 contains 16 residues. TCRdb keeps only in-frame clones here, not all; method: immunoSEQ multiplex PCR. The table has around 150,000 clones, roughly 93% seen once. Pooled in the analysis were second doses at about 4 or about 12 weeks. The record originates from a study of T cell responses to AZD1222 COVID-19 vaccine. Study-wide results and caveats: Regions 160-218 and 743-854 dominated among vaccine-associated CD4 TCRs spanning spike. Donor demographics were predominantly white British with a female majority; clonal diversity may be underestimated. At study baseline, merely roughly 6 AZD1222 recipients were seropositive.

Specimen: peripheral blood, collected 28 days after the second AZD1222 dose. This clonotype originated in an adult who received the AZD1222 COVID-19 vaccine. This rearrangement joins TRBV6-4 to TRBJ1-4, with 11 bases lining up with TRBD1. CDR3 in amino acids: CASSDGTGGSNEKLFF. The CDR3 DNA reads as TGTGCCAGCAGTGACGGGACAGGGGGTTCAAATGAAAAACTGTTTTTT.